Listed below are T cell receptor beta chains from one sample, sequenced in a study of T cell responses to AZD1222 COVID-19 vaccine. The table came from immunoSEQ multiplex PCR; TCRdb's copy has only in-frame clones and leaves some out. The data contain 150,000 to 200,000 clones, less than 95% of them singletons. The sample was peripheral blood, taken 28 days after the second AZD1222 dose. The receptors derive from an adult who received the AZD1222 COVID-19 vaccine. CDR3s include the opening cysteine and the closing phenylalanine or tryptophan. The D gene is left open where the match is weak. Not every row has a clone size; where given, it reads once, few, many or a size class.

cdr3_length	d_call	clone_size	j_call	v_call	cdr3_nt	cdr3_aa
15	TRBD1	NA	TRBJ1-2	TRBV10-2	TGCGCCAGCAGTGAGTCAGCAGGGGGAAGCTATGGCTACACCTTC	CASSESAGGSYGYTF
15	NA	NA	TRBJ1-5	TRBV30	TGTGCCTGGAGTGTATCCAGCGGGGCCCCTCAGCCCCAGCATTTT	CAWSVSSGAPQPQHF
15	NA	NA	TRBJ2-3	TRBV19	TGTGCCAGTAGTCTTGCAGGAGGAAGCACAGATACGCAGTATTTT	CASSLAGGSTDTQYF
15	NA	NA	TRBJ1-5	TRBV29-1	TGCAGCGTTTCCGATTCGAGTTATAGCAATCAGCCCCAGCATTTT	CSVSDSSYSNQPQHF
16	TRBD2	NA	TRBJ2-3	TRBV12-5	TGTGCTAGTGGCCTCCGACTAGCGGGAGAGGCAGATACGCAGTATTTT	CASGLRLAGEADTQYF
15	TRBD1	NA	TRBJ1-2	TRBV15	TGTGCCACCAGCAGTGCGGGACAGGGGATCTATGGCTACACCTTC	CATSSAGQGIYGYTF
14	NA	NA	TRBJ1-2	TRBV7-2	TGTGCCAGCAGCCCTAGGACGGCCTTCTATGGCTACACCTTC	CASSPRTAFYGYTF
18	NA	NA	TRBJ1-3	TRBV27	TGTGCCAGCAGTTCCTCCCCTCGGGCAGGGACTTCTGGAAACACCATATATTTT	CASSSSPRAGTSGNTIYF
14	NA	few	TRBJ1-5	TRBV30	TGTGCCTGGAGCAGGTTGGCAGGAGATCAGCCCCAGCATTTT	CAWSRLAGDQPQHF
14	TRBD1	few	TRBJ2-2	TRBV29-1	TGCAGCGTTCGGCACAGGGGAAACACCGGGGAGCTGTTTTTT	CSVRHRGNTGELFF
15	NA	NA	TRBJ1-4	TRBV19	TGTGCCAGTAGTACAAGACATTCAACTAATGAAAAACTGTTTTTT	CASSTRHSTNEKLFF
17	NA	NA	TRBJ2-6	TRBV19	TGTGCCAGCTTCGACAGTTCCTTCCTTTCTGGGGCCAACGTCCTGACTTTC	CASFDSSFLSGANVLTF
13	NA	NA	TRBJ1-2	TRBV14	TGTGCCAGCAGCCCACAGGGCTTCGTTGGCTACACCTTC	CASSPQGFVGYTF
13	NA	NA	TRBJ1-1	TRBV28	TGTGCCAGCAGTTTAACCCCGGCCACTGAAGCTTTCTTT	CASSLTPATEAFF
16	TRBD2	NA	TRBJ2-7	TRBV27	TGTGCCAGCAGGTCACTAGCGGGAGGATATACCTACGAGCAGTACTTC	CASRSLAGGYTYEQYF
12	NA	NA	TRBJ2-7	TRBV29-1	TGCAGCGCCCGGACAGACTCCTACGAGCAGTACTTC	CSARTDSYEQYF